This T cell receptor beta chain was identified in a study of T cells expressing NK-cell markers. Study background: Serological testing identified most of the eight sequenced donors as HCMV-seropositive and one as seronegative. Study-wide points: A few donors' CD3+CD56-NKG2C+ cells were dominated by the same clonotypes. Of the CD8+ T cells in over five donors, about 1.0-8% belonged to dominant NKG2C+ clonotypes.

TCRdb reprocessed the 5' RACE reads and keeps a single row for each CDR3 protein, giving no DNA. The ten most abundant clones cover around 20% of a sample with roughly 150,000 distinct CDR3 sequences. Germline lookup yields CDR1 MNHNS and CDR2 SASEGT. The CDR3 loop spans 17 amino acids. About this clonotype: Its target is not known.

The source of this sequence is a man aged 18 to 70 in good health. The specimen sequenced was blood T cells: a sorted CD56 or NKG2C T cell subset, CD4+ or CD8+ T cells, or bulk PBMC T cells (not recorded which). J is TRBJ1-3 and V is TRBV6-1; the D gene TCRdb calls, TRBD1, cannot be checked with no DNA. CDR3 in amino acids: CASSPVGSEYSGNTIYF.